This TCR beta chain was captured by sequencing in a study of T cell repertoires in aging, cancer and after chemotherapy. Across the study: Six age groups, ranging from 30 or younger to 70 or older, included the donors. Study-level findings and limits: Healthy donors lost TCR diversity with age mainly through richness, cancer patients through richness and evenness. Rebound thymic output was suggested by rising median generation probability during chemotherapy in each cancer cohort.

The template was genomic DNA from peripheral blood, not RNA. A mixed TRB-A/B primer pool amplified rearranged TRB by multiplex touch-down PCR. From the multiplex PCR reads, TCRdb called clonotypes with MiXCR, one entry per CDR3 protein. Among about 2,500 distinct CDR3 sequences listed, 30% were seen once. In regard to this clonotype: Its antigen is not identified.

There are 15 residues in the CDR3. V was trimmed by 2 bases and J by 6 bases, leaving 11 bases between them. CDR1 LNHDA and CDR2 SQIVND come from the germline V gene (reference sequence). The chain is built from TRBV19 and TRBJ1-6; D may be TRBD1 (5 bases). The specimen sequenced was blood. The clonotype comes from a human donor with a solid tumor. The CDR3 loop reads CASSILLGTNSPLHF. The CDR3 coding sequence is TGTGCCAGTAGTATACTCCTCGGGACTAATTCACCCCTCCACTTT.